This TCR beta chain was profiled in a study of cytomegalovirus exposure and HLA in healthy donors. About the research overall: Most donors, more than 80% of around 400 genotyped, fell in the Caucasian-associated ancestry cluster.

This CDR3 is built from 15 residues. Germline V CDR1 and CDR2: LNHNV, YYDKDF (reference sequence). Trimming took off 4 bases at V and 4 bases at J, with 16 bases between the two ends. PCR employed 60 Vbeta and 13 Jbeta primers. Libraries were prepared by immunoSEQ multiplex PCR; TCRdb keeps only in-frame clonotypes and omits some of them. Of 70,000 to 95,000 clones listed, 80% are singletons. The V and J genes are TRBV15 and TRBJ2-5, with D perhaps TRBD1 (6 bases). The TCR was taken from a male donor in good health and CMV-seronegative. Sequenced input: PBMCs. CDR3 protein: CATSINPGQGETQYF. CDR3 coding DNA: TGTGCCACCAGCATAAATCCGGGACAAGGAGAGACCCAGTACTTC.